The present T cell receptor (beta chain) was sequenced within a study of cytomegalovirus exposure and HLA in healthy donors. The CDR3 covers 14 residues. Trimming left V 3 bases short and J 4 bases short, with 13 bases between. Germline CDR1 SGHDT, CDR2 YYEEEE. Study observations and caveats: Across all donors, roughly uniform sequencing depth was an assumption of the presence/absence analyses.

The primer mix had 60 Vbeta and 13 Jbeta primers. TCRdb's copy holds only in-frame clones and misses some; the assay was immunoSEQ multiplex PCR. The table has 62,000 or so clones, over 75% seen once; the top ten hold less than 1.5%. Comment on this clone: Its antigen is currently unknown.

Sequencing was performed on PBMCs. J is TRBJ1-2 and V is TRBV5-6; no clear D gene. The TCR comes from a man younger than 35 in good health and CMV-seronegative. The CDR3 protein is CASSSERASYGYTF. The CDR3 nucleotides read TGTGCCAGCAGCTCGGAGCGTGCAAGCTATGGCTACACCTTC.